Included here is one T cell receptor beta chain sequence, with context. Its cognate antigen is unknown. As for treatment: randomized to nivolumab then ipilimumab (arm A) or the reverse (arm B). The record originates from a study of sequential checkpoint blockade in melanoma. Study overall: Patients were randomized 1:1 to nivolumab-then-ipilimumab or ipilimumab-then-nivolumab first-line. After nivolumab or ipilimumab alone, around 20 patients had week-13 rebiopsies. TCRβ was sequenced from DNA of 90 or so pretreatment tumors.

The CDR3 extends over 14 amino acids. Germline loops: CDR1 SGHRS, CDR2 YFSETQ. Trimming removed 0 bases at V and 2 bases at J, with 9 bases between. Here immunoSEQ multiplex PCR was the method, and the copy in TCRdb shows in-frame clones only, minus some. The sample has roughly 18,000 clones, about 69% seen once. Findings and limits, study-wide: T-cell fraction and clonality followed PD-L1 and CD8+ counts, not mutational load.

Sequencing was performed on tumor tissue (inferred from file names), taken from a patient given nivolumab and ipilimumab in sequence. This chain connects TRBV5-1 to TRBJ2-7; no firm D call. The receptor comes from a human donor with melanoma. In nucleotides, the CDR3 is TGCGCCAGCAGCTTGGTTGTACAGCCCTACGAGCAGTACTTC. It codes for CASSLVVQPYEQYF.